These 21 T cell receptor beta chains came from one sample sequenced in a study of cytomegalovirus exposure and HLA in healthy donors. A multiplex PCR was run with 60 Vbeta primers and 13 Jbeta primers. Clones were read by immunoSEQ multiplex PCR, and TCRdb kept only the in-frame ones, dropping some. The data hold about 130,000 clones, with 75% to 85% observed a single time. The source material was PBMCs. The receptors stem from a man aged 40-49 years in good health and CMV-seronegative.

Concerning this clone itself: The junction departs from the called germline gene at one end, perhaps through a read error. The genes are TRBV5-1 and TRBJ2-7; D remains unclear. This CDR3 is 14 amino acids long. Germline V gene lookup returns CDR1 SGHRS and CDR2 YFSETQ. CDR3 nucleotide sequence: TGCGCCGGCAGCTCCTCCGGTTTCGCTTACGAGCAGTACTTC. Amino acid sequence: CAGSSSGFAYEQYF.

The genes are TRBV11-3 and TRBJ2-1; 7 nucleotides align to TRBD1. This CDR3 is built from 14 residues. The V segment lost 5 bases and the J segment 6 bases; nucleotides outside the gene matches: 7. The V gene's germline CDR1 is SGHNT and CDR2 YENEEA. CDR3 coding DNA: TGTGCCAGCAGCAGCCGGGACAGTCTCAATGAGCAGTTCTTC. This translates into CASSSRDSLNEQFF.

A single count supports this clone. The J gene is TRBJ1-5, the V gene TRBV23-1; tentatively, D is TRBD1 (5 bases). TRBV23-1 is known as an ORF, though its function is uncertain. V was cut by 9 bases and J by 1 base, with 13 bases left in between. The CDR3 is 14 amino acids. CDR3 protein: CARGGIPSNQPQHF. The CDR3 DNA reads TGCGCCAGGGGGGGAATCCCGAGCAATCAGCCCCAGCATTTT.

The chain carries TRBV28 and TRBJ2-2; D might be TRBD1 (5 bases). The germline gives CDR1 MDHEN, CDR2 SYDVKM. CDR3 length: 14 residues. The V and J ends lost 2 bases and 4 bases respectively, with 8 bases between them. CDR3 nucleotide sequence: TGTGCCAGCAGTTTAAGGCAGGGCACCGGGGAGCTGTTTTTT. It codes for CASSLRQGTGELFF.

CDR3 region: CASSLMVGYLAGIETQYF. Written as DNA, the CDR3 is TGCGCCAGCAGCTTAATGGTTGGTTATCTAGCGGGGATAGAGACCCAGTACTTC. This chain links TRBV5-1 with TRBJ2-5, with 9 bases lining up with TRBD2. V lost 2 bases and J lost 4; bases outside the gene matches: 15. The CDR3 is made up of 18 amino acids. The germline V gene has CDR1 SGHRS and CDR2 YFSETQ. The entire variable domain, with the rest obtained from reference TRBV5-1 and TRBJ2-5, is as follows: KAGVTQTPRYLIKTRGQQVTLSCSPISGHRSVSWYQQTPGQGLQFLFEYFSETQRNKGNFPGRFSGRQFSNSRSEMNVSTLELGDSALYLCASSLMVGYLAGIETQYFGPGTRLLVL.

The V call is TRBV4-1, the J call TRBJ2-5; tentatively, D is TRBD2 (5 bases). Germline lookup yields CDR1 MGHRA and CDR2 YSYEKL. The length of the CDR3 is 14 residues. The germline V and J ends were trimmed by 2 bases and 8 bases, with 15 bases remaining between them. The CDR3 sequence is CASSQTGAGGTQYF. CDR3 DNA sequence: TGCGCCAGCAGCCAAACGGGTGCAGGAGGAACCCAGTACTTC.

This clone showed up just a few times. The CDR3 sequence is CASSQDLGSPLHF. Here the CDR3 DNA reads TGTGCCAGCAGCCAAGATCTCGGTTCACCCCTCCACTTT. This chain uses TRBV14 with TRBJ1-6; D remains ambiguous. The CDR3 has 13 residues. Germline values: CDR1 SGHDN, CDR2 FVKESK. Trimming left V 0 bases short and J 9 bases short, with 6 bases between.

The chain couples TRBV7-2 to TRBJ2-5; D is ambiguous. Germline V gene sequence: CDR1 SGHTA, CDR2 FQGNSA. The CDR3 sequence is 11 residues long. The V end was cut by 5 bases, the J end by 5 bases, with 6 bases between. The CDR3 sequence is CASSQSETQYF. CDR3 DNA: TGTGCCAGCAGCCAATCCGAGACCCAGTACTTC.

The rearrangement links TRBV5-1 to TRBJ2-7; possible D gene TRBD2, 5 bases. Germline V gene data show CDR1 as SGHRS and CDR2 as YFSETQ. The CDR3 is 15 residues long. V dropped 4 bases and J dropped 9 bases, with 23 bases sitting between them. CDR3 nucleotides: TGCGCCAGCAGCACGGGCTACGATTTAATCAGCGGGCAGTACTTC. Translated: CASSTGYDLISGQYF. The full variable domain, rest sourced from reference TRBV5-1 and TRBJ2-7, is KAGVTQTPRYLIKTRGQQVTLSCSPISGHRSVSWYQQTPGQGLQFLFEYFSETQRNKGNFPGRFSGRQFSNSRSEMNVSTLELGDSALYLCASSTGYDLISGQYFGPGTRLTVT.

This clone occurred a few times. The rearrangement joins TRBV7-9 to TRBJ1-4; 11 nucleotides agree with TRBD1. The CDR3 is 16 amino acids. Trimming cost V 3 bases and J 8 bases; bases outside gene matches: 8. Germline loops: CDR1 SEHNR, CDR2 FQNEAQ (reference sequence). The CDR3 protein is CASSFGDRGSDEKLFF. In DNA form, the CDR3 reads TGTGCCAGCAGCTTCGGGGACAGGGGGTCGGACGAAAAACTGTTTTTT.

CDR3 residues: CASSLNRGIDTQYF. The CDR3 DNA is TGTGCCAGCAGCCTTAACAGGGGGATCGATACGCAGTATTTT. The V gene is TRBV7-6, the J gene TRBJ2-3; 8 positions agree with TRBD1. Trimming cost V 5 bases and J 6 bases; bases outside gene matches: 7. The CDR3 spans 14 residues. The germline V gene has CDR1 SGHVS and CDR2 FNYEAQ.

The chain links TRBV19 to TRBJ1-2; 9 nucleotides align to TRBD1. Germline V gene sequence: CDR1 LNHDA, CDR2 SQIVND (reference sequence). The trim removed 5 bases at V and 1 base at J, leaving 14 bases unmatched. The CDR3 consists of 18 residues. CDR3 DNA sequence: TGTGCCAGTAGTCCGTTGGGGCCGGGACAGGGACGTAACTATGGCTACACCTTC. Its protein product is CASSPLGPGQGRNYGYTF.

CDR3 coding DNA: TGTGCCAGTAGTAATCGGTTTCAGGATGGCTACACCTTC. This sequence encodes CASSNRFQDGYTF. The rearrangement links TRBV19 to TRBJ1-2; no reliable D call. The CDR3 has 13 amino acids. V gave up 4 bases and J gave up 6 bases, with 12 bases separating them. CDR1 is LNHDA and CDR2 is SQIVND in the germline V gene (reference sequence).

This clone was counted only a few times. The gene calls are TRBV5-4 and TRBJ1-1; D uncertain. Germline V gives CDR1 SGHNT, CDR2 YYREEE (reference sequence). V shed 4 bases and J shed 0 bases, with 10 bases lying between them. The CDR3 has 14 amino acids. CDR3 DNA: TGTGCCAGCAGCCCGGCCACTATGAACACTGAAGCTTTCTTT. The encoded protein is CASSPATMNTEAFF.

V gene TRBV7-6 combines with J gene TRBJ2-7; tentative D call: TRBD1 (5 bases). The CDR3 loop spans 14 amino acids. Germline-derived CDR1 and CDR2 are SGHVS and FNYEAQ. Between the trimmed V and J ends, which lost 1 base and 4 bases, there was a span of 11 bases. The CDR3, as DNA: TGTGCCAGCAGCTTAGAGGCCAGGGCTTACGAGCAGTACTTC. Translated: CASSLEARAYEQYF.

As for this clone: The sample has other DNA sequences that encode this CDR3 too. The chain recombines TRBV5-1 with TRBJ2-2, with D uncertain. V dropped 2 bases and J dropped 4 bases, with 6 bases sitting between them. The germline V gene encodes CDR1 SGHRS and CDR2 YFSETQ. This CDR3 region has 13 residues. The CDR3 spells CASSLAGTGELFF. The CDR3 bases are TGCGCCAGCAGCTTAGCTGGCACCGGGGAGCTGTTTTTT.

This chain links TRBV27 with TRBJ1-1; tentative D call: TRBD1 (5 bases). The CDR3 has 15 residues. The ends were cut back, 8 bases at V and 7 bases at J, with 23 bases in the middle. CDR1 and CDR2 (germline): MNHEY, SMNVEV (reference sequence). The CDR3 DNA reads TGTGCCAGCGAGACGCGGCAGGGCAGGGCCTTTGAAGCTTTCTTT. This codes for CASETRQGRAFEAFF.

A single count supports this clone. The rearrangement uses TRBV5-1 and TRBJ2-3; D is ambiguous. Trimming cost V 1 base and J 5 bases, with 11 bases left between them. The CDR3 loop spans 14 amino acids. CDR1 is SGHRS, CDR2 YFSETQ, per germline. Here the CDR3 DNA reads TGCGCCAGCAGCTTGTCCACGTCGAGAGATACGCAGTATTTT. It translates to CASSLSTSRDTQYF.

The J gene is TRBJ2-6, the V gene TRBV9; D not certain. The CDR3 totals 12 residues. Trimming stripped 7 bases from V and 2 bases from J, with 4 bases between. Germline V CDR1 and CDR2: SGDLS, YYNGEE. CDR3 nucleotides: TGTGCCAGCTCGGCTGGGGCCAACGTCCTGACTTTC. This translates into CASSAGANVLTF. Based on the CDR3 plus reference TRBV9 and TRBJ2-6, the full variable domain is DSGVTQTPKHLITATGQRVTLRCSPRSGDLSVYWYQQSLDQGLQFLIQYYNGEERAKGNILERFSAQQFPDLHSELNLSSLELGDSALYFCASSAGANVLTFGAGSRLTVL.

V is TRBV2 and J is TRBJ1-1, with D perhaps matching TRBD1 (5 bases). Deletions cut 3 bases from V and 5 bases from J, with 16 bases between. The germline CDR1 and CDR2 sequences are SNHLY and FYNNEI. This CDR3 contains 15 residues. CDR3 sequence reads: CASSEGGVAGTEAFF. As DNA, the CDR3 is TGTGCCAGCAGTGAGGGGGGGGTCGCCGGAACTGAAGCTTTCTTT.

Worth noting for this clone: This sample includes further DNA sequences coding for the same CDR3. The V and J genes are TRBV7-2 and TRBJ1-2; a possible D gene is TRBD1 (6 bases). Germline CDR1 SGHTA, CDR2 FQGNSA. This CDR3 is 13 amino acids long. V lost 3 bases and J 10 bases, leaving 15 bases between the germline ends. CDR3 DNA: TGTGCCAGCAGCTTCGGAACAGGGACCAACTACACCTTC. This encodes CASSFGTGTNYTF.